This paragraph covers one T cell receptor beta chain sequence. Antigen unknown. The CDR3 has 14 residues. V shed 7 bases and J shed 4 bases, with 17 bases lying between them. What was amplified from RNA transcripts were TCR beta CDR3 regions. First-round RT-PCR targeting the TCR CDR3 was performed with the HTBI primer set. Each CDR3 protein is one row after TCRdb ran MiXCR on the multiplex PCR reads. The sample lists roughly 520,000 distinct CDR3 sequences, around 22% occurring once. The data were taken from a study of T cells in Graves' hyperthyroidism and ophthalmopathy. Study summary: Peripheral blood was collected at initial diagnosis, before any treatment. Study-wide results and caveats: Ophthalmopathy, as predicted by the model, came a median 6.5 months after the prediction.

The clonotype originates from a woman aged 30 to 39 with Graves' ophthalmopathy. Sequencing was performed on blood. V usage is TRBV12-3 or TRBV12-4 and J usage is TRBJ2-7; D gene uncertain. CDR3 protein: CASTLGLVFYEQYF. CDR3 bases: TGTGCCAGCACCTTAGGGCTGGTCTTTTACGAGCAGTACTTC.